Below are 8 T cell receptor beta chains sequenced from a single sample in a study of blood T cell repertoires in COVID-19. The method was immunoSEQ multiplex PCR; TCRdb's version includes in-frame clones alone and lacks a portion of them. This table has around 270,000 clones, approximately 81% appearing once. The sequenced sample consisted of peripheral blood. These receptors originate from a man aged 60 to 69 with acute or convalescent COVID-19.

This clone was seen a few times. The V gene is TRBV28, the J gene TRBJ1-1; 10 bases are a match to TRBD1. The junction had 4 bases not matched to a gene; V was cut back by 2 bases and J by 4 bases. This CDR3 is 15 amino acids long. Germline V CDR1 and CDR2: MDHEN, SYDVKM. Here the CDR3 DNA reads TGTGCCAGCAGTTTAAGACAGGGGGCGCTCACTGAAGCTTTCTTT. Its translation: CASSLRQGALTEAFF.

The chain carries TRBV30 and TRBJ2-5, with 8 nucleotides matching TRBD1. Germline trimming cut 5 bases from V and 4 bases from J; bases unmatched to any gene: 9. Per germline, CDR1 GTSNPN and CDR2 SVGIG (reference sequence). The CDR3 is made up of 14 amino acids. The CDR3 is CAWAPDRGGETQYF. The CDR3 region has the DNA TGTGCCTGGGCTCCCGACAGGGGAGGAGAGACCCAGTACTTC.

CDR3 coding DNA: TGTGCCAGCAACCGAGGGTATGGCTACACCTTC. This sequence encodes CASNRGYGYTF. V is TRBV7-9 and J is TRBJ1-2, with D uncertain. The germline V and J ends were trimmed by 7 bases and 5 bases, with 8 bases remaining between them. Germline assignment: CDR1 SEHNR and CDR2 FQNEAQ (reference sequence). The CDR3 loop spans 11 amino acids.

The J gene is TRBJ2-7, the V gene TRBV10-3, with 9 bases identical to TRBD1. The length of the CDR3 is 17 residues. With 8 bases clipped from V and 3 bases from J, the junction kept 17 bases outside the gene matches. Per the germline V gene, CDR1 is ENHRY and CDR2 is SYGVKD. CDR3 coding DNA: TGTGCCATCCGCAAGAACGAACAGGGGGCGGTCTACTACGAGCAGTACTTC. Translating it yields CAIRKNEQGAVYYEQYF.

The chain links TRBV20-1 to TRBJ2-1, with D unresolved. This CDR3 has 8 amino acids. V was trimmed by 5 bases and J by 13 bases, leaving 6 bases between them. The germline V gene encodes CDR1 DFQATT and CDR2 SNEGSKA (reference sequence). This chain's CDR3 is CSAAAQFF. The CDR3 coding sequence is TGCAGTGCTGCGGCACAGTTCTTC.

V is TRBV27 and J is TRBJ1-1, with a weak D call TRBD1 (6 bases). The V end lost 6 bases, the J end lost 2 bases, and 19 bases lay between the germline ends. This CDR3 region has 16 residues. Per germline, CDR1 MNHEY and CDR2 SMNVEV (reference sequence). CDR3 residues: CASRRGTEYSNTEAFF. Written as DNA, the CDR3 is TGTGCCAGCAGGAGGGGGACCGAGTATTCTAACACTGAAGCTTTCTTT.

V and J are TRBV5-1 and TRBJ2-1; 9 bases map to TRBD1. Per the germline V gene, CDR1 is SGHRS and CDR2 is YFSETQ. The J segment lost 2 bases and the V segment lost 4 bases, leaving 1 base of the junction unmatched. There are 14 residues in the CDR3. DNA for the CDR3: TGCGCCAGCAGCCGGGACAGGGCCTACAATGAGCAGTTCTTC. It codes for CASSRDRAYNEQFF. Full variable domain (rest looked up from reference TRBV5-1 and TRBJ2-1): KAGVTQTPRYLIKTRGQQVTLSCSPISGHRSVSWYQQTPGQGLQFLFEYFSETQRNKGNFPGRFSGRQFSNSRSEMNVSTLELGDSALYLCASSRDRAYNEQFFGPGTRLTVL.

This chain connects TRBV4-2 to TRBJ2-2; a possible D gene is TRBD2 (6 bases). With 0 bases removed from V and 3 bases from J, the gap between germline ends came to 17 bases. The length of the CDR3 is 18 residues. Germline V gives CDR1 LGHNA, CDR2 YNFKEQ. The CDR3 DNA sequence: TGTGCCAGCAGCCAAGATCTTGTAGGGACTGACTACACCGGGGAGCTGTTTTTT. Protein: CASSQDLVGTDYTGELFF.